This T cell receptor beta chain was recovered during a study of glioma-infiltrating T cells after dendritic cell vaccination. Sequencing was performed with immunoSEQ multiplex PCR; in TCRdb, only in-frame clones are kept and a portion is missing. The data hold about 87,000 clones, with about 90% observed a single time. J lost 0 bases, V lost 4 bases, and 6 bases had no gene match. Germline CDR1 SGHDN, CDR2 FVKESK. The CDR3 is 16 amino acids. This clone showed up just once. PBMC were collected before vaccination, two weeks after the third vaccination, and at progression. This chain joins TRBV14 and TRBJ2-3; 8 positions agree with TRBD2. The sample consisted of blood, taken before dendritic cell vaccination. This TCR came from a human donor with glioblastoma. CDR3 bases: TGTGCCAGCAGCCTGAATAGCGGGGTGAGCACAGATACGCAGTATTTT. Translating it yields CASSLNSGVSTDTQYF.